This passage covers 12 T cell receptor beta chains from one sample sequenced in a study of T cells in Graves' hyperthyroidism and ophthalmopathy. Using RNA transcripts as the source, TCR beta CDR3 regions were amplified. A first-round RT-PCR of the TCR CDR3 used the HTBI primer set. One entry per CDR3 protein results from TCRdb running MiXCR on the multiplex PCR reads. The repertoire holds approximately 700,000 distinct CDR3 sequences, with about 17% as singletons. The sequencing sample was made of blood. Receptor source: a man aged 18-30 years with Graves' hyperthyroidism.

This sequence joins TRBV12-3 or TRBV12-4 and TRBJ2-3; tentatively, D is TRBD1 (6 bases). The V and J ends lost 3 bases and 0 bases respectively, with 10 bases between them. This CDR3 has 15 amino acids. CDR3 sequence (DNA): TGTGCCAGCAGTTTCTACAGGGATAGCACAGATACGCAGTATTTT. It specifies CASSFYRDSTDTQYF.

As for this clonotype: Being one base from a much bigger clone, this may be a read error. This likely comes from a read error, as the CDR3 has no conserved phenylalanine or tryptophan at its end. The genes are TRBV2 and TRBJ1-1; D is unclear. The germline V and J ends were trimmed by 6 bases and 4 bases, with 12 bases remaining between them. The CDR3 contains 13 residues. CDR1 SNHLY and CDR2 FYNNEI come from the germline V gene. CDR3 sequence (DNA): TGTGCCAGCAGCTTTCAGTCGGTCACTGAAGCTTTCCTT. Protein product: CASSFQSVTEAFL.

Ten or more counts support this clonotype. The V call is TRBV11-2, the J call TRBJ2-3; a possible D gene is TRBD2 (5 bases). Trimming cost V 1 base and J 6 bases, with 17 bases left between them. This CDR3 comprises 16 residues. Germline V gene sequence: CDR1 SGHAT, CDR2 FQNNGV. CDR3 sequence (DNA): TGTGCCAGCAGCTTAGTCCGCCTACGGGATAGGGATACGCAGTATTTT. It yields the protein CASSLVRLRDRDTQYF. The full variable domain, rest sourced from reference TRBV11-2 and TRBJ2-3, is EAGVAQSPRYKIIEKRQSVAFWCNPISGHATLYWYQQILGQGPKLLIQFQNNGVVDDSQLPKDRFSAERLKGVDSTLKIQPAKLEDSAVYLCASSLVRLRDRDTQYFGPGTRLTVL.

This clonotype has a count of ten or more. This chain joins TRBV24-1 and TRBJ2-3; 8 bases map to TRBD2. The CDR3 runs 16 residues. The ends lost 2 bases at V and 7 bases at J; junction bases unmatched: 10. Germline V gene sequence: CDR1 KGHDR, CDR2 SFDVKD. The CDR3 DNA sequence: TGTGCCACCAGTGATTGGTCAGCGGGAGAACGCCATACGCAGTATTTT. Translating gives CATSDWSAGERHTQYF.

This clonotype was counted many times. The chain carries TRBV9 and TRBJ2-1; 11 bases map to TRBD1. From germline, CDR1 is SGDLS and CDR2 YYNGEE. The ends lost 4 bases at V and 7 bases at J; junction bases unmatched: 13. CDR3 length: 17 residues. DNA for the CDR3: TGTGCCAGCAGCCCAACCACAGGACAGGGGGCAATGAATGAGCAGTTCTTC. It specifies CASSPTTGQGAMNEQFF.

The rearrangement links TRBV19 to TRBJ2-7, with TRBD1 as a possible D gene (5 bases). The CDR3 loop spans 14 amino acids. V was trimmed by 5 bases and J by 9 bases, leaving 20 bases between them. Germline CDR1 LNHDA, CDR2 SQIVND (reference sequence). The CDR3 sequence is CASSAQRGPLSQYF. DNA of the CDR3: TGTGCCAGTAGTGCCCAAAGGGGCCCGTTATCGCAGTACTTC.

With regard to this clonotype: A much larger clonotype is one base distant, so this may be a read error. The genes are TRBV10-3 and TRBJ2-5, with TRBD1 identical over 8 bases. With 3 bases clipped from V and 9 bases from J, the junction kept 6 bases outside the gene matches. Germline CDR1 reads ENHRY; CDR2 reads SYGVKD. The CDR3 extends over 13 amino acids. This CDR3 reads CAISDRGQKAQYF. The CDR3, as DNA: TGTGCCATCAGTGACAGGGGGCAAAAGGCCCAGTACTTC.

This clonotype came up once. The chain employs TRBV5-1 and TRBJ1-2; D is perhaps TRBD1 (6 bases). Germline V gene lookup returns CDR1 SGHRS and CDR2 YFSETQ. This CDR3 is built from 14 residues. With 0 bases removed from V and 8 bases from J, the gap between germline ends came to 14 bases. The CDR3 DNA is TGCGCCAGCAGCTTGGGCAGGGGAAGATACGGCTACACCTTC. Protein sequence: CASSLGRGRYGYTF.

This clonotype was seen once. At one end the junction does not follow the germline gene, possibly because of a read error. This chain links TRBV5-5 with TRBJ2-1; 12 bases match TRBD2. Looked up from germline, CDR1 is SGHKS and CDR2 is YYEKEE (reference sequence). The CDR3 has 17 residues. CDR3 protein: CASSLASGRARWEEQFF. CDR3 nucleotides: TGCGCCAGCAGCTTGGCTAGCGGGAGGGCCCGGTGGGAGGAGCAGTTCTTC.

The V call is TRBV20-1, the J call TRBJ2-3; 9 bases align to TRBD2. CDR3 length equals 15 residues. Germline V lookup: CDR1 DFQATT, CDR2 SNEGSKA (reference sequence). After removal of 1 base from V and 2 bases from J, the junction contained 4 bases not matched to a gene. The CDR3: CSARGLAGSTDTQYF. For the CDR3, the DNA is TGCAGTGCTAGAGGGCTAGCGGGATCCACAGATACGCAGTATTTT.

This clonotype was recorded many times. V is TRBV20-1 and J is TRBJ1-1; no clear D gene. From germline, CDR1 is DFQATT and CDR2 SNEGSKA (reference sequence). This CDR3 has 13 amino acids. V was pared by 0 bases and J by 7 bases, with 12 bases between. The CDR3 here is CSARDGRAVEAFF. The CDR3 DNA follows: TGCAGTGCTAGAGATGGGAGGGCAGTTGAAGCTTTCTTT.

This clonotype was observed at least ten times. The J gene is TRBJ1-2, the V gene TRBV2; D gene ambiguous. The CDR3 runs to 13 residues. V dropped 7 bases and J dropped 5 bases, with 14 bases sitting between them. The germline CDR1 and CDR2 sequences are SNHLY and FYNNEI. Written as DNA, the CDR3 is TGTGCCAGCACCGCCCAAGGGCCTTATGGCTACACCTTC. As protein: CASTAQGPYGYTF.